A selection of T cell receptor beta chains follows, all from one sample in a study of OX40 agonist ivuxolimab in advanced cancers. TCRdb keeps only in-frame clones here, not all; method: immunoSEQ multiplex PCR. Among roughly 79,000 clones listed, less than 95% were seen once. The specimen comprised CD4+ or CD8+ T cells sorted from blood, sampled in a trial of the OX40 agonist ivuxolimab. These receptors came from an adult with an advanced solid tumor such as melanoma, head and neck, liver or kidney cancer. CDR3s include the opening cysteine and the closing phenylalanine or tryptophan. Fields, in order: clone size, D gene, V gene, J gene, CDR3 DNA, CDR3 protein. The D gene is left open where the match is weak. Clone size is given for some rows only: seen once, a few or many times, or a class if the clone is expanded.

clone_size: -
d_call: -
v_call: TRBV20-1
j_call: TRBJ2-3
cdr3_nt: TGCAGTGCTAGACGAGCAGATACGCAGTATTTT
cdr3_aa: CSARRADTQYF

clone_size: -
d_call: -
v_call: TRBV6-6
j_call: TRBJ2-7
cdr3_nt: TGTGCCAGCAGTGCGAAGCCGGGCGTCGACGAGCAGTACTTC
cdr3_aa: CASSAKPGVDEQYF

clone_size: -
d_call: -
v_call: TRBV7-6
j_call: TRBJ1-3
cdr3_nt: TGTGCCAGCAGCTTGACGACACTCTCTGGAAACACCATATATTTT
cdr3_aa: CASSLTTLSGNTIYF

clone_size: -
d_call: TRBD1
v_call: TRBV5-6
j_call: TRBJ1-2
cdr3_nt: TGTGCCAGCAGCTCCGCAGGGGGAGCGCTCTATGGCTACACCTTC
cdr3_aa: CASSSAGGALYGYTF

clone_size: -
d_call: TRBD2
v_call: TRBV28
j_call: TRBJ2-2
cdr3_nt: TGTGCCAGCAGTTTGGCGGGGGGCCCGAACACCGGGGAGCTGTTTTTT
cdr3_aa: CASSLAGGPNTGELFF

clone_size: -
d_call: TRBD2
v_call: TRBV6-1
j_call: TRBJ2-4
cdr3_nt: TGTGCCAGCAGTGAACCGGGACTAGCTTTGTTAGCCAAAAACATTCAGTACTTC
cdr3_aa: CASSEPGLALLAKNIQYF

clone_size: -
d_call: -
v_call: TRBV4-1
j_call: TRBJ2-7
cdr3_nt: TGCGCCAGCAGCCAAGCCGGGGTTGTCCACGAGCAGTACTTC
cdr3_aa: CASSQAGVVHEQYF

clone_size: -
d_call: -
v_call: TRBV5-1
j_call: TRBJ1-5
cdr3_nt: TGCGCCAGCAGCTCGGGAGACAATCAGCCCCAGCATTTT
cdr3_aa: CASSSGDNQPQHF

clone_size: -
d_call: -
v_call: TRBV5-5
j_call: TRBJ1-1
cdr3_nt: TGTGCCAGCAGCTTGGTAGGGGAGACGATGAACACTGAAGCTTTCTTT
cdr3_aa: CASSLVGETMNTEAFF

clone_size: -
d_call: TRBD1
v_call: TRBV25-1
j_call: TRBJ1-2
cdr3_nt: TGTGCCAGCAACGAGGGGGCGCAATCAAATGGCTACACCTTC
cdr3_aa: CASNEGAQSNGYTF

clone_size: -
d_call: TRBD2
v_call: TRBV5-1
j_call: TRBJ2-5
cdr3_nt: TGCGCCAGCAGCTTCCTCTTAGCGGGAGGTAAAGAGACCCAGTACTTC
cdr3_aa: CASSFLLAGGKETQYF

clone_size: once
d_call: TRBD1
v_call: TRBV6-1
j_call: TRBJ2-5
cdr3_nt: TGTGCCAGCAGACCCGGGACAGGGGGCGGCGAGACCCAGTACTTC
cdr3_aa: CASRPGTGGGETQYF

clone_size: -
d_call: -
v_call: TRBV7-3
j_call: TRBJ2-2
cdr3_nt: TGTGCCAGCAGCAGGGGCCTCGTCCCCGGGGAGCTGTTTTTT
cdr3_aa: CASSRGLVPGELFF

clone_size: -
d_call: -
v_call: TRBV19
j_call: TRBJ2-3
cdr3_nt: TGTGCCAGTAGTATAGCAGTGAGCACAGATACGCAGTATTTT
cdr3_aa: CASSIAVSTDTQYF

clone_size: -
d_call: TRBD2
v_call: TRBV28
j_call: TRBJ2-1
cdr3_nt: TGTGCCAGCAGGCCTCCCGGGACTAGCGGCTCCTACAATGAGCAGTTCTTC
cdr3_aa: CASRPPGTSGSYNEQFF

clone_size: -
d_call: TRBD1
v_call: TRBV11-2
j_call: TRBJ1-1
cdr3_nt: TGTGCCAGCAGCTTAGCAGGGGGGAACACTGAAGCTTTCTTT
cdr3_aa: CASSLAGGNTEAFF

clone_size: once
d_call: TRBD2
v_call: TRBV9
j_call: TRBJ2-3
cdr3_nt: TGTGCCAGCAGCGGCGGACTAGCGGGAGGGACAGATACGCAGTATTTT
cdr3_aa: CASSGGLAGGTDTQYF

clone_size: -
d_call: -
v_call: TRBV7-3
j_call: TRBJ2-6
cdr3_nt: TGTGCCAGCAGCTCCACTCACAGCTCTGGGGCCAACGTCCTGACTTTC
cdr3_aa: CASSSTHSSGANVLTF

clone_size: -
d_call: TRBD2
v_call: TRBV5-1
j_call: TRBJ2-1
cdr3_nt: TGCGCCAGCAGCTCTGGACTAGCGACCCACAATGAGCAGTTCTTC
cdr3_aa: CASSSGLATHNEQFF

clone_size: once
d_call: -
v_call: TRBV2
j_call: TRBJ2-5
cdr3_nt: TGTGCCAGCAGGGACTCCCGCCAGACCCAGTACTTC
cdr3_aa: CASRDSRQTQYF

clone_size: -
d_call: TRBD2
v_call: TRBV7-9
j_call: TRBJ2-1
cdr3_nt: TGTGCCAGCAGCCTAGGGACTACCAATGAGCAGTTCTTC
cdr3_aa: CASSLGTTNEQFF

clone_size: -
d_call: TRBD1
v_call: TRBV7-9
j_call: TRBJ2-3
cdr3_nt: TGTGCCAGCGGCAACAGGGGACGTTCAGATACGCAGTATTTT
cdr3_aa: CASGNRGRSDTQYF

clone_size: once
d_call: TRBD1
v_call: TRBV6-1
j_call: TRBJ1-5
cdr3_nt: TGTGCCAGCAGTGAAGGGACAGGGGGTTTTTTCGTACGGCAGCCCCAGCATTTT
cdr3_aa: CASSEGTGGFFVRQPQHF

clone_size: once
d_call: -
v_call: TRBV28
j_call: TRBJ1-1
cdr3_nt: TGTGCCAGCAGTTTGCTTCTCAGTAGCCAAGCTTTCTTT
cdr3_aa: CASSLLLSSQAFF

clone_size: -
d_call: TRBD1
v_call: TRBV29-1
j_call: TRBJ1-1
cdr3_nt: TGCAGCGTGAAGAGGACAGGGGGCTACGGCACTGAAGCTTTCTTT
cdr3_aa: CSVKRTGGYGTEAFF

clone_size: -
d_call: TRBD2
v_call: TRBV11-3
j_call: TRBJ2-1
cdr3_nt: TGTGCCAGCAGCTTTCGGGGGAGCCTAGCGGGCAGCTCCTACAATGAGCAGTTCTTC
cdr3_aa: CASSFRGSLAGSSYNEQFF

clone_size: -
d_call: TRBD2
v_call: TRBV29-1
j_call: TRBJ2-5
cdr3_nt: TGCAGCGCGGGCGGGACTAGCGGGAAAGAGACCCAGTACTTC
cdr3_aa: CSAGGTSGKETQYF

clone_size: -
d_call: TRBD1
v_call: TRBV27
j_call: TRBJ2-7
cdr3_nt: TGTGCCAGCAGGGTGACAGGGATCCCCTACGAGCAGTACTTC
cdr3_aa: CASRVTGIPYEQYF

clone_size: -
d_call: -
v_call: TRBV28
j_call: TRBJ2-6
cdr3_nt: TGTGCCGGCAGTGGGAGCAGGGCTGGGGCCAACGTCCTGACTTTC
cdr3_aa: CAGSGSRAGANVLTF

clone_size: -
d_call: TRBD2
v_call: TRBV28
j_call: TRBJ2-3
cdr3_nt: TGTGCCAGCACCCAGGGACTAGTCACGCATACGCAGTATTTT
cdr3_aa: CASTQGLVTHTQYF

clone_size: -
d_call: -
v_call: TRBV27
j_call: TRBJ2-7
cdr3_nt: TGTGCCAGCATTACAACGTGGCGAGGGCAGTACTTC
cdr3_aa: CASITTWRGQYF

clone_size: -
d_call: TRBD2
v_call: TRBV28
j_call: TRBJ2-4
cdr3_nt: TGTGCCAGCAGTCTAACGGGGACTAGCAACATTCAGTACTTC
cdr3_aa: CASSLTGTSNIQYF

clone_size: -
d_call: -
v_call: TRBV5-1
j_call: TRBJ2-5
cdr3_nt: TGCGCCAGCAGCCCTCTCGACAGGTTCCAAGAGACCCAGTACTTC
cdr3_aa: CASSPLDRFQETQYF

clone_size: -
d_call: -
v_call: TRBV4-1
j_call: TRBJ1-4
cdr3_nt: TGCGCCAGCAGCCGGACTGAATTTGAAAAACTGTTTTTT
cdr3_aa: CASSRTEFEKLFF

clone_size: -
d_call: TRBD2
v_call: TRBV7-9
j_call: TRBJ2-5
cdr3_nt: TGTGCCAGCAGTCCACGACTAGCGGCTGGGGAGACCCAGTACTTC
cdr3_aa: CASSPRLAAGETQYF

clone_size: -
d_call: -
v_call: TRBV7-9
j_call: TRBJ2-5
cdr3_nt: TGTGCCAGCAGCTTACTTCAAGTCCAAGAGACCCAGTACTTC
cdr3_aa: CASSLLQVQETQYF

clone_size: -
d_call: -
v_call: TRBV29-1
j_call: TRBJ2-7
cdr3_nt: TGCAGCGTTGAGTCCCCGGGCCCCTCTGGTTACGAGCAGTACTTC
cdr3_aa: CSVESPGPSGYEQYF

clone_size: -
d_call: -
v_call: TRBV5-1
j_call: TRBJ2-3
cdr3_nt: TGCGCCAGCAGCTTGGACGGACAAGCCACAGATACGCAGTATTTT
cdr3_aa: CASSLDGQATDTQYF

clone_size: -
d_call: -
v_call: TRBV5-5
j_call: TRBJ2-5
cdr3_nt: TGTGCCAGCAGCTTGGCAGGGAATAAAGAGACCCAGTACTTC
cdr3_aa: CASSLAGNKETQYF

clone_size: -
d_call: -
v_call: TRBV10-1
j_call: TRBJ2-3
cdr3_nt: TGCGCCAGCAGTGTCGGGGCTGGGACCGGAGATACGCAGTATTTT
cdr3_aa: CASSVGAGTGDTQYF

clone_size: -
d_call: -
v_call: TRBV18
j_call: TRBJ2-7
cdr3_nt: TGTGCCAGCTCACTAGGACCCCCTATCTACTCCTACGAGCAGTACTTC
cdr3_aa: CASSLGPPIYSYEQYF

clone_size: few
d_call: -
v_call: TRBV27
j_call: TRBJ2-4
cdr3_nt: TGTGCCAGCAGTTTATCCGGGGGGCAGGCGTACTTC
cdr3_aa: CASSLSGGQAYF

clone_size: -
d_call: TRBD1
v_call: TRBV30
j_call: TRBJ1-2
cdr3_nt: TGTGCCTGGAGTGTACAGGGGGGCGGCTACACCTTC
cdr3_aa: CAWSVQGGGYTF

clone_size: -
d_call: -
v_call: TRBV28
j_call: TRBJ1-2
cdr3_nt: TGTGCCAGCAGCCCCCGCCGGTCGGAGGGCTACACCTTC
cdr3_aa: CASSPRRSEGYTF

clone_size: -
d_call: TRBD2
v_call: TRBV28
j_call: TRBJ2-4
cdr3_nt: TGTGCCACGGGAGGCGGGGCCAAAAACATTCAGTACTTC
cdr3_aa: CATGGGAKNIQYF

clone_size: -
d_call: -
v_call: TRBV4-3
j_call: TRBJ2-3
cdr3_nt: TGCGCCAGCAGCCTCGGGGAGCGCACAGATACGCAGTATTTT
cdr3_aa: CASSLGERTDTQYF

clone_size: -
d_call: -
v_call: TRBV28
j_call: TRBJ2-7
cdr3_nt: TGTGCCAGCCGCGACACCCCCACTTACGAGCAGTACTTC
cdr3_aa: CASRDTPTYEQYF

clone_size: -
d_call: TRBD2
v_call: TRBV10-2
j_call: TRBJ2-3
cdr3_nt: TGCGCCAGCAAGCGGGACCGCACAGATACGCAGTATTTT
cdr3_aa: CASKRDRTDTQYF

clone_size: -
d_call: -
v_call: TRBV11-2
j_call: TRBJ1-3
cdr3_nt: TGTGCCAGCAGCCCTCAGGGCCTACGAAACACCATATATTTT
cdr3_aa: CASSPQGLRNTIYF

clone_size: -
d_call: TRBD1
v_call: TRBV11-3
j_call: TRBJ2-5
cdr3_nt: TGTGCCAGCAGCCCCGGGACAGGAGTTAGTGAGACCCAGTACTTC
cdr3_aa: CASSPGTGVSETQYF

clone_size: -
d_call: TRBD1
v_call: TRBV6-5
j_call: TRBJ2-1
cdr3_nt: TGTGCCAGCAGACAGGGGGGACGGGATGAGCAGTTCTTC
cdr3_aa: CASRQGGRDEQFF

clone_size: -
d_call: TRBD1
v_call: TRBV7-8
j_call: TRBJ2-7
cdr3_nt: TGTGCCAGCAGGCTTGCCGGGACAGGGTCCTACGAGCAGTACTTC
cdr3_aa: CASRLAGTGSYEQYF